This is a list of T cell receptor beta chains from one sample in a study of OX40 agonist ivuxolimab in advanced cancers. Measured with immunoSEQ multiplex PCR; TCRdb has only the in-frame clones, and not every one. The data hold more than 40,000 clones, with 77% observed a single time. The sample was CD4+ or CD8+ T cells sorted from blood, taken in a trial of the OX40 agonist ivuxolimab. All receptors come from an adult with an advanced solid tumor such as melanoma, head and neck, liver or kidney cancer. The CDR3 runs from the conserved cysteine through the conserved F or W. A D gene is named only where the DNA matches it firmly. Not all rows give a size; the values are once, few, many and, for expanded clones, a class.

D	size	V	J	CDR3	DNA
TRBD1	NA	TRBV5-4	TRBJ1-2	CASSSGSRGLGGYTF	TGTGCCAGCAGCTCCGGATCCAGGGGGTTAGGTGGCTACACCTTC
NA	NA	TRBV2	TRBJ2-7	CASRAQGTQGEQYF	TGTGCCAGCAGAGCGCAGGGGACCCAGGGGGAGCAGTACTTC
NA	NA	TRBV12-5	TRBJ2-1	CASGLVQAPTSYNEQFF	TGTGCTAGTGGTTTGGTCCAAGCTCCTACGTCCTACAATGAGCAGTTCTTC
NA	NA	TRBV28	TRBJ1-2	CASSRETANYGYTF	TGTGCCAGCTCCCGAGAGACAGCGAACTATGGCTACACCTTC
NA	NA	TRBV10-3	TRBJ2-3	CAISFRDPTDTQYF	TGTGCCATCTCGTTCCGGGACCCCACAGATACGCAGTATTTT
NA	NA	TRBV6-5	TRBJ2-2	CASSRPGPTGELFF	TGTGCCAGCAGTAGACCAGGGCCCACCGGGGAGCTGTTTTTT
NA	NA	TRBV21-1	TRBJ1-1	CASSAATGPEAFF	TGTGCCAGCAGCGCTGCTACAGGTCCCGAAGCTTTCTTT
TRBD1	NA	TRBV18	TRBJ1-5	CASSRTGNSNQPQHF	TGTGCCAGCTCGCGGACAGGGAATAGCAATCAGCCCCAGCATTTT
NA	NA	TRBV20-1	TRBJ2-1	CSASGFNEQFF	TGCAGTGCTTCCGGGTTCAATGAGCAGTTCTTC
TRBD2	NA	TRBV11-3	TRBJ2-3	CASSLGASGSFDTQYF	TGTGCCAGCAGCTTAGGTGCTAGCGGGAGCTTTGATACGCAGTATTTT
TRBD1	NA	TRBV5-4	TRBJ1-5	CASSLQGRGQPQHF	TGTGCCAGCAGCCTACAGGGGAGAGGACAGCCCCAGCATTTT
NA	once	TRBV7-3	TRBJ1-1	CASSLSSVNTEAFF	TGTGCCAGCAGCTTAAGCTCAGTGAACACTGAAGCTTTCTTT
NA	medium-sized	TRBV5-1	TRBJ1-2	CASSAEGNYGYTF	TGCGCCAGCAGCGCTGAAGGGAACTATGGCTACACCTTC